This passage covers 14 T cell receptor beta chains from one sample sequenced in a study of CD8+CD57+ T cells in acquired aplastic anemia (dated by TCRdb to about 2018). Sequencing took place on an Illumina HiSeq 2000. Genomic DNA served as template for TCR beta VDJ combination and CDR3 sequence profiling. TCRdb reran the public reads through fastp at Q25 and MiXCR, keeping productive beta chains. Every CDR3 protein is listed once, alongside the most common genes and DNA of its rows. This sample has over 150,000 distinct CDR3 sequences in its table, and roughly 40% of those were observed once. The top ten hold approximately 1% of the sample. Sequenced sample: sorted CD4+, CD8+, or CD8+CD57+ T cells (not recorded which) from PBMCs. The source is a human donor in good health.

V and J are TRBV6-1 and TRBJ2-6; a weak D match, TRBD1 (6 bases). CDR1 is MNHNS and CDR2 is SASEGT in the germline V gene. Trimming took 4 bases from V and 0 from J, leaving 13 bases between them. CDR3 length: 17 residues. The CDR3: CASSGRGHFSGANVLTF. DNA for the CDR3: TGTGCCAGCAGTGGAAGGGGACACTTCTCTGGGGCCAACGTCCTGACTTTC.

The chain carries TRBV15 and TRBJ2-3; D gene ambiguous. Trimming cost V 5 bases and J 0 bases, with 6 bases left between them. The CDR3 length is 13 residues. CDR1 LNHNV and CDR2 YYDKDF come from the germline V gene (reference sequence). CDR3 DNA: TGTGCCACCAGCGGCCCTAGCACAGATACGCAGTATTTT. Its translation: CATSGPSTDTQYF.

This chain connects TRBV5-1 to TRBJ2-5; TRBD2 is a possible D gene (5 bases). This CDR3 has 14 residues. Germline V lookup: CDR1 SGHRS, CDR2 YFSETQ. Between the trimmed V and J ends, which lost 2 bases and 4 bases, there was a span of 12 bases. CDR3 sequence reads: CASSFGGSLETQYF. The CDR3 DNA reads as TGCGCCAGCAGCTTTGGTGGGAGTCTAGAGACCCAGTACTTC.

This clonotype was seen ten or more times. The chain recombines TRBV12-3 or TRBV12-4 with TRBJ2-7; a possible D gene is TRBD1 (6 bases). The length of the CDR3 is 15 residues. V was trimmed by 3 bases and J by 3 bases, leaving 15 bases between them. The CDR3 DNA reads as TGTGCCAGCAGTTTGGGGGCCAGGAGAGACTACGAGCAGTACTTC. This sequence encodes CASSLGARRDYEQYF.

The V gene is TRBV20-1, the J gene TRBJ1-5; the match to TRBD1 covers 9 bases. In germline, CDR1 is DFQATT, CDR2 SNEGSKA (reference sequence). This CDR3 contains 14 residues. Trimming cost V 3 bases and J 5 bases; bases outside gene matches: 5. The CDR3 DNA reads TGCAGTGCTAGTGGGACAGGGTCTTATCAGCCCCAGCATTTT. Its protein is CSASGTGSYQPQHF.

This clonotype has ten or more counts. The chain links TRBV7-9 to TRBJ2-7, with D maybe TRBD2 (6 bases). Germline values: CDR1 SEHNR, CDR2 FQNEAQ (reference sequence). The CDR3 runs to 13 residues. Trimming removed 5 bases at V and 6 bases at J, with 14 bases between. The CDR3 loop reads CASSPQGSGEQYF. Written as DNA, the CDR3 is TGTGCCAGCAGCCCCCAGGGTAGCGGCGAGCAGTACTTC.

The V gene is TRBV28, the J gene TRBJ1-6; D uncertain. The germline CDR1 and CDR2 sequences are MDHEN and SYDVKM. V lost 1 base and J 6 bases, leaving 13 bases between the germline ends. This CDR3 region has 16 residues. Here the CDR3 DNA reads TGTGCCAGCAGTTTATTTCCGGGCAGGAGTAATTCACCCCTCCACTTT. Its protein product is CASSLFPGRSNSPLHF. Drawing the rest from reference TRBV28 and TRBJ1-6, the complete variable domain is DVKVTQSSRYLVKRTGEKVFLECVQDMDHENMFWYRQDPGLGLRLIYFSYDVKMKEKGDIPEGYSVSREKKERFSLILESASTNQTSMYLCASSLFPGRSNSPLHFGNGTRLTVT.

In its sample, this clonotype was seen many times. The V gene is TRBV6-1, the J gene TRBJ1-5; D perhaps matches TRBD1 (6 bases). Trimming removed 6 bases at V and 0 bases at J, with 12 bases between. The CDR3 contains 15 residues. Germline V gene lookup returns CDR1 MNHNS and CDR2 SASEGT. The CDR3 loop reads CASSRDIYSNQPQHF. The CDR3 DNA sequence: TGTGCCAGCAGCCGGGACATCTATAGCAATCAGCCCCAGCATTTT.

As to this clonotype: One end of the junction varies from germline; a read error may be responsible. The chain combines TRBV15 with TRBJ2-1; D is unclear. The germline gives CDR1 LNHNV, CDR2 YYDKDF (reference sequence). The CDR3 runs 13 residues. The DNA for the CDR3 is TGTACCACCAGCAGAGTTAGGGCTCCACAGCAGTTCTTC. The encoded protein is CTTSRVRAPQQFF.

This clonotype has a handful of counts. The rearrangement uses TRBV19 and TRBJ1-1, with D unclear. CDR1 and CDR2 (germline): LNHDA, SQIVND (reference sequence). The CDR3 length is 12 residues. Trimming left V 11 bases short and J 7 bases short, with 17 bases between. The chain's CDR3 is CAAKTSYLEAFF. The DNA for the CDR3 is TGTGCCGCCAAGACGTCCTACCTTGAAGCTTTCTTT.

Many counts were recorded for this clonotype. The chain links TRBV5-1 to TRBJ1-2; TRBD1 agrees at 8 bases. The CDR3 has 14 residues. V lost 3 bases to trimming and J lost 5 bases; unmatched junction nucleotides: 6. Germline CDR1 is SGHRS and CDR2 is YFSETQ. As DNA, the CDR3 is TGCGCCAGCAGCTGGGGGACAGGCTCTTATGGCTACACCTTC. Amino acids: CASSWGTGSYGYTF.

Turning to this clonotype: Since a much larger clone is just one base distant, this may be a read error. The chain joins TRBV10-3 to TRBJ2-7; TRBD1 agrees at 7 bases. This CDR3 comprises 14 residues. Per germline, CDR1 ENHRY and CDR2 SYGVKD. V lost 10 bases, J lost 3 bases, and 12 bases stayed unmatched. DNA for the CDR3: TGTGCCAGCTCACCCTGGGACAGCCACTACGAGCAGTACTTC. Protein product: CASSPWDSHYEQYF.

CDR3 in amino acids: CSASSPAPQPYEQYF. DNA of the CDR3: TGCAGTGCTAGCAGCCCCGCCCCACAGCCCTACGAGCAGTACTTC. The chain links TRBV20-1 to TRBJ2-7; D gene unclear. Looked up from germline, CDR1 is DFQATT and CDR2 is SNEGSKA (reference sequence). V was cut by 3 bases and J by 2 bases, with 17 bases left in between. The CDR3 spans 15 residues.

This clonotype was observed a single time. The chain has TRBV19 and TRBJ2-5; no firm D call. Trimming stripped 8 bases from V and 0 bases from J, with 10 bases between. CDR3 length equals 13 residues. Germline values: CDR1 LNHDA, CDR2 SQIVND (reference sequence). CDR3 DNA: TGTGCCAGTCGAGCCGTGTACCAAGAGACCCAGTACTTC. Its protein is CASRAVYQETQYF. The full variable domain, with the rest looked up from reference TRBV19 and TRBJ2-5, is DGGITQSPKYLFRKEGQNVTLSCEQNLNHDAMYWYRQDPGQGLRLIYYSQIVNDFQKGDIAEGYSVSREKKESFPLTVTSAQKNPTAFYLCASRAVYQETQYFGPGTRLLVL.